This T cell receptor (beta chain) was captured in a study of cytomegalovirus exposure and HLA in healthy donors. With regard to this clone: The target antigen is unknown.

PCR primers comprised 60 Vbeta and 13 Jbeta primers. The repertoire was sequenced with immunoSEQ multiplex PCR; TCRdb's copy has only in-frame clones and lacks some. The data hold about 78,000 clones, with 60% to 75% observed a single time. Healthy bone marrow donors supplied every sample. The V gene's germline CDR1 is WNHNN and CDR2 SYGVQD (reference sequence). Trimming pared 9 bases from V and 4 bases from J, leaving 15 bases between. CDR3 length: 13 residues. Findings of the study overall: Reports indicated that the classifier achieved high specificity and sensitivity in diagnosing cytomegalovirus status. Later on, analysis showed that most CMV-associated TCR beta chains appeared to be HLA-restricted.

This TCR was sampled from a woman aged 40 to 50 in good health and CMV-seropositive. Sequencing was carried out using PBMCs. This chain uses TRBV10-1 with TRBJ1-1; D remains ambiguous. CDR3 in DNA: TGCGCCAGTAGCTATAATGCTGTCACTGAAGCTTTCTTT. This codes for CASSYNAVTEAFF.